Shown below are 16 T cell receptor beta chains from a single sample sequenced in a study. TCRdb passed the RT-PCR reads through MiXCR, listing each CDR3 protein once. The data show almost 700,000 distinct CDR3 sequences, with 11% to 15% seen just once and 3.6% held by the top ten. The sample consisted of memory CD4+ T cells from blood. Receptors were obtained from a female donor in good health, serving as a healthy control.

The rearrangement joins TRBV2 to TRBJ1-2; unclear D gene. The CDR3 runs to 14 residues. V lost 0 bases and J lost 7, with 12 bases in between. CDR1 SNHLY and CDR2 FYNNEI come from the germline V gene. CDR3 protein: CASSEATLVGGYTF. Written as DNA, the CDR3 is TGTGCCAGCAGTGAAGCAACCCTAGTGGGTGGCTACACCTTC.

This clonotype occurred a few times. V gene TRBV7-9 combines with J gene TRBJ1-5; D remains ambiguous. The CDR3 extends over 14 amino acids. Deletions cut 1 base from V and 8 bases from J, with 12 bases between. CDR1 SEHNR and CDR2 FQNEAQ come from the germline V gene (reference sequence). The CDR3 protein is CASSLDGGPEPQHF. The CDR3 DNA reads as TGTGCCAGCAGCTTAGATGGCGGGCCTGAGCCCCAGCATTTT.

This chain uses TRBV9 with TRBJ2-2; D unresolved. In germline, CDR1 is SGDLS, CDR2 YYNGEE. Trimming took off 3 bases at V and 3 bases at J, with 9 bases between the two ends. The CDR3 has 14 amino acids. CDR3 nucleotides: TGTGCCAGCAGCGCCCGCCCGGACACCGGGGAGCTGTTTTTT. This gives the protein CASSARPDTGELFF.

This clonotype was seen ten or more times. The chain joins TRBV20-1 to TRBJ2-7; D ambiguous. Per the germline V gene, CDR1 is DFQATT and CDR2 is SNEGSKA (reference sequence). The CDR3 is 9 residues long. CDR3 region: CSANYEQYF. CDR3 in DNA: TGCAGCGCCAACTACGAGCAGTACTTC.

This clonotype has ten or more counts. This rearrangement joins TRBV29-1 to TRBJ1-1; D remains ambiguous. The CDR3 runs to 14 residues. The V end was cut by 7 bases, the J end by 0 bases, with 15 bases between. Germline CDR1 and CDR2: SQVTM and ANQGSEA. CDR3 sequence reads: CSATGGGMNTEAFF. The CDR3 nucleotides read TGCAGCGCGACTGGAGGCGGAATGAACACTGAAGCTTTCTTT.

This clonotype came up many times. The genes are TRBV20-1 and TRBJ2-1; D uncertain. This CDR3 contains 13 residues. Looked up from germline, CDR1 is DFQATT and CDR2 is SNEGSKA (reference sequence). Trimming removed 2 bases from V and 5 bases from J, with 10 bases in between. CDR3 nucleotides: TGCAGTGCTAGAAGAGAATTCGACAATGAGCAGTTCTTC. Translation gives CSARREFDNEQFF.

Only a few counts were recorded for this clonotype. The chain joins TRBV11-2 to TRBJ1-1; 7 positions agree with TRBD1. The CDR3 has 13 residues. The germline gives CDR1 SGHAT, CDR2 FQNNGV. V trimming: 5 bases; J trimming: 6 bases; junction bases outside the gene matches: 6. CDR3 in amino acids: CASSRQGTAEAFF. The CDR3 nucleotides are TGTGCCAGCAGCCGACAGGGTACGGCTGAAGCTTTCTTT.

The chain links TRBV7-2 to TRBJ1-5; weak D call: TRBD1 (5 bases). V lost 0 bases and J lost 6, with 12 bases in between. The CDR3 has 15 residues. The germline gives CDR1 SGHTA, CDR2 FQGNSA. CDR3 nucleotides: TGTGCCAGCAGCTTAGCTGGCAGGGAGAGTCAGCCCCAGCATTTT. Protein sequence: CASSLAGRESQPQHF. Filled out from reference TRBV7-2 and TRBJ1-5, the complete variable domain reads GAGVSQSPSNKVTEKGKDVELRCDPISGHTALYWYRQSLGQGLEFLIYFQGNSAPDKSGLPSDRFSAERTGGSVSTLTIQRTQQEDSAVYLCASSLAGRESQPQHFGDGTRLSIL.

The V call is TRBV5-1, the J call TRBJ2-1; D uncertain. Germline V gene data show CDR1 as SGHRS and CDR2 as YFSETQ. The CDR3 totals 15 residues. The germline V and J ends were trimmed by 0 bases and 0 bases, with 7 bases remaining between them. The DNA for the CDR3 is TGCGCCAGCAGCTTGGAGGGTTTCTCCTACAATGAGCAGTTCTTC. It translates to CASSLEGFSYNEQFF.

This clonotype came up a few times. The chain uses TRBV11-2 and TRBJ2-7; no clear D. This CDR3 has 15 amino acids. Trimming took 1 base from V and 5 from J, leaving 15 bases between them. CDR1 is SGHAT and CDR2 is FQNNGV in the germline V gene. CDR3 loop: CASSLGNQDGDEQYF. CDR3 nucleotide sequence: TGTGCCAGCAGCTTAGGAAATCAGGACGGCGACGAGCAGTACTTC. Drawing the rest from reference TRBV11-2 and TRBJ2-7, the complete variable domain is EAGVAQSPRYKIIEKRQSVAFWCNPISGHATLYWYQQILGQGPKLLIQFQNNGVVDDSQLPKDRFSAERLKGVDSTLKIQPAKLEDSAVYLCASSLGNQDGDEQYFGPGTRLTVT.

The chain is built from TRBV9 and TRBJ1-1; no firm D call. Germline CDR1 reads SGDLS; CDR2 reads YYNGEE. This CDR3 spans 13 amino acids. V was clipped by 3 bases and J by 5 bases, with 11 bases between them. CDR3 sequence: CASSAHLETEAFF. The CDR3 coding sequence is TGTGCCAGCAGCGCACATTTGGAGACTGAAGCTTTCTTT.

The sample holds a few counts of this clonotype. This chain joins TRBV30 and TRBJ2-4; D is uncertain. From germline, CDR1 is GTSNPN and CDR2 SVGIG (reference sequence). The CDR3 is 13 amino acids. The V gene lost 2 bases and the J gene lost 9 bases, with 14 bases spanning the gap. CDR3 region: CAWSSVGVGIQYF. The CDR3 DNA reads TGTGCCTGGAGTAGTGTTGGAGTTGGCATTCAGTACTTC.

This clonotype was seen many times. The rearrangement links TRBV6-6 to TRBJ1-6; 9 bases are a match to TRBD1. J was trimmed by 9 bases and V by 8 bases; bases with no gene match: 2. The germline V gene has CDR1 MNHNY and CDR2 SVGAGI (reference sequence). This CDR3 comprises 12 residues. The CDR3 sequence is CASRDRVSPLHF. The CDR3 coding sequence is TGTGCCAGCCGGGACAGGGTTTCACCCCTCCACTTT.

This clonotype showed up many times. The V gene is TRBV5-6, the J gene TRBJ2-3; D unclear. The ends were cut back, 3 bases at V and 2 bases at J, with 7 bases in the middle. The CDR3 sequence is 13 residues long. Germline CDR1 SGHDT, CDR2 YYEEEE. The CDR3 protein is CASSWTHTDTQYF. The CDR3 region has the DNA TGTGCCAGCAGCTGGACGCACACAGATACGCAGTATTTT.

This sequence joins TRBV9 and TRBJ2-5, with 7 bases lining up with TRBD2. The germline CDR1 and CDR2 sequences are SGDLS and YYNGEE. CDR3 length equals 14 residues. The V segment lost 2 bases and the J segment 4 bases; nucleotides outside the gene matches: 5. Here the CDR3 reads CASSVGGVAETQYF. The CDR3 DNA reads as TGTGCCAGCAGCGTTGGGGGGGTGGCAGAGACCCAGTACTTC.

This clonotype was detected ten times or more. The chain couples TRBV10-3 to TRBJ1-2, with TRBD1 as a possible D gene (6 bases). The CDR3 has 14 amino acids. CDR1 ENHRY and CDR2 SYGVKD come from the germline V gene. V gave up 5 bases and J gave up 6 bases, with 16 bases separating them. DNA of the CDR3: TGTGCCATCAGTACAGGGAATGGAGTCAATGGCTACACCTTC. Amino acid sequence: CAISTGNGVNGYTF.